This note documents a single TCR beta chain sequence. Its antigen is currently unknown. TCRdb reanalysed the 5' RACE reads using MiXCR and keeps one entry per CDR3 protein. The data show some 40,000 distinct CDR3 sequences, with roughly 29% seen just once and about 3.7% held by the top ten. Study results and caveats: Whole repertoires were not studied in the larger cohort, only one V-J beta rearrangement.

The CDR3 consists of 15 residues. Per the germline V gene, CDR1 is DFQATT and CDR2 is SNEGSKA (reference sequence). Trimming left V 0 bases short and J 1 base short, with 9 bases between. The sample consisted of memory CD4+ T cells sorted from a lymph node. Subset given: memory CD4+ T cells, CD4+CD45RO+CD25-. The receptor's source is a female donor with breast cancer. This chain uses TRBV20-1 with TRBJ2-2, with D tentatively TRBD1 (6 bases). CDR3 nucleotides: TGCAGTGCTAGAGATAGGGACAAGAACACCGGGGAGCTGTTTTTT. Protein: CSARDRDKNTGELFF.